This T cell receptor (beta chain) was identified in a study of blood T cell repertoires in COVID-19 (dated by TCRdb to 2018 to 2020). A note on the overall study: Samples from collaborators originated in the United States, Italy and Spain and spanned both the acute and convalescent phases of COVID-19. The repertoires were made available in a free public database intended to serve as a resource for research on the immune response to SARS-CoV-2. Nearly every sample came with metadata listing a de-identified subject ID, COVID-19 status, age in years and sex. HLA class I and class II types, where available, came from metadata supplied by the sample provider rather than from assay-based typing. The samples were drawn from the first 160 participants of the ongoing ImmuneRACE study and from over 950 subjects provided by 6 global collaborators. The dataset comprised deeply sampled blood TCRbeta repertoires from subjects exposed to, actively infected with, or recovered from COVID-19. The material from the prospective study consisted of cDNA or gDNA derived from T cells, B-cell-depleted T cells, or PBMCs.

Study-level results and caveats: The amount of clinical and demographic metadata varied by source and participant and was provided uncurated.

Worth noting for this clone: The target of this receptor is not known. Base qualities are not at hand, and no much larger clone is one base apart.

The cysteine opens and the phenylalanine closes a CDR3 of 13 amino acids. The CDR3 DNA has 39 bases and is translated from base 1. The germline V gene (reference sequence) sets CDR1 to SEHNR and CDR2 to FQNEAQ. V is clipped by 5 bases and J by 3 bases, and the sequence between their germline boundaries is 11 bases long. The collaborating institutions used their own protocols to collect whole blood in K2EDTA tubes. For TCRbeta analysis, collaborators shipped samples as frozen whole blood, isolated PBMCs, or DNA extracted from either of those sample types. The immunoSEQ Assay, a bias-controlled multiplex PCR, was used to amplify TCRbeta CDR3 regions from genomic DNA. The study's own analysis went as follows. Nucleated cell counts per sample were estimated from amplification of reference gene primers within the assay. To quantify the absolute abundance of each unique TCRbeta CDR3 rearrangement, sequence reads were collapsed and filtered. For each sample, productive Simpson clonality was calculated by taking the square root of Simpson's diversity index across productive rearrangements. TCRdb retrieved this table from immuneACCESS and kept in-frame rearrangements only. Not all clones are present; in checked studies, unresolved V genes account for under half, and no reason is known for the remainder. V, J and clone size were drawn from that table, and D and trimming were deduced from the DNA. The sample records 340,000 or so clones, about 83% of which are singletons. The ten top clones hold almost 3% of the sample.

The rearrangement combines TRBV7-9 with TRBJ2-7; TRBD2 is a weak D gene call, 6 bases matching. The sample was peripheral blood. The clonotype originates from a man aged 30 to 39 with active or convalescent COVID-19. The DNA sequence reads TGTGCCAGCAGCCCCTGGACTATCTACGAGCAGTACTTC. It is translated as CASSPWTIYEQYF. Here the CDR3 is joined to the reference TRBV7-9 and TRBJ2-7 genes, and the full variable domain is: DTGVSQNPRHKITKRGQNVTFRCDPISEHNRLYWYRQTLGQGPEFLTYFQNEAQLEKSRLLSDRFSAERPKGSFSTLEIQRTEQGDSAMYLCASSPWTIYEQYFGPGTRLTVT.